This T cell receptor beta chain was captured in a study of graft-versus-host responses after intestinal transplantation. Study at large: Recipients were all induced with anti-thymocyte globulin, then given tacrolimus and steroids for roughly 3 years.

Both CD3+CD4+ and CD3+CD8+ responders that were proliferating and CFSE-low underwent sorting after the reaction. This clone has a handful of counts. The CDR3 spans 15 residues. Germline V gene data show CDR1 as SGHRS and CDR2 as YFSETQ. With 1 base clipped from V and 2 bases from J, the junction kept 4 bases outside the gene matches. Sequencing used immunoSEQ multiplex PCR; TCRdb keeps in-frame clones, though not all of them. Found here are approximately 4,600 clones, approximately 30% of them singletons; the top ten hold approximately 4.7%. The clonotype comes from a human patient who received an intestinal transplant. Sequencing was performed on alloreactive CD4+ T cells from a mixed lymphocyte reaction culture, taken before intestinal transplant. This sample's subset: CFSE-low proliferating T cells sorted from approximately 6-day pre-transplant mixed lymphocyte reaction (GvH or HvG direction). This chain connects TRBV5-1 to TRBJ2-3, with 7 positions matching TRBD2. CDR3 loop: CASSLPAGSTDTQYF. CDR3 sequence (DNA): TGCGCCAGCAGCTTGCCAGCGGGGTCCACAGATACGCAGTATTTT.